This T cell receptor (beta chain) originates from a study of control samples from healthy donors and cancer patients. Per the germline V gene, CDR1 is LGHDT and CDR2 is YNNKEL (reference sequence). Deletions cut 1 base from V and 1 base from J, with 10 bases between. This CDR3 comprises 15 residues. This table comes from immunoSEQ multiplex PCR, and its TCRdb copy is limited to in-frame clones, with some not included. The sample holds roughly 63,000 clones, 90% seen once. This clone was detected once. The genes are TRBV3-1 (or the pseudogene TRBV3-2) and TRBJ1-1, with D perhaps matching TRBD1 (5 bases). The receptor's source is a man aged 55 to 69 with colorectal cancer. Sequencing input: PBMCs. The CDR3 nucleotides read TGTGCCAGCAGCCAAGGGGGCGCGGGGAACACTGAAGCTTTCTTT. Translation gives CASSQGGAGNTEAFF.